Included here is one T cell receptor beta chain sequence, with context. Antigen specificity is unknown. Every participating donor contributed approximately 9.5 milliliters of peripheral blood through a draw. Next came a second PCR, run for about 6 to 11 cycles, which used a sample-barcoded 5' primer along with a J-beta primer mix. Each TCR beta cDNA got a 12-nucleotide random molecular identifier. Each CDR3 protein gets one entry after TCRdb re-called the 5' RACE reads with MiXCR. This sample has 1.5 million to 2 million distinct CDR3 sequences, with around half found just once. Trimming stripped 1 base from V and 7 bases from J, with 20 bases between. The germline V gene has CDR1 SGHAT and CDR2 FQDESV (reference sequence). The CDR3 consists of 16 residues. This entry is derived from a study of blood T cells in healthy people across ages. Study outcomes and limitations: Strongly correlated with naive T cell percentage was TCR beta diversity.

The TCR sequence derives from a woman aged 40 to 50 in good health. Material: blood. The chain is built from TRBV11-1 and TRBJ2-7, with a weak D call TRBD2 (5 bases). CDR3 coding DNA: TGTGCCAGCAGCTTAGGTAGGACGGCGGGTTACAATGAGCAGTACTTC. Translation: CASSLGRTAGYNEQYF.